The rows below give T cell receptor beta chains drawn from one sample of a study of blood T cells in healthy people across ages. TCRdb processed the 5' RACE reads anew with MiXCR; each CDR3 protein has one entry. The repertoire consists of around 800,000 distinct CDR3 sequences, with about 53% occurring once and the leading ten covering approximately 40%. The material sequenced was blood. Receptors originate from an elderly man in good health. The CDR3 runs from the conserved cysteine through the conserved F or W. A D gene is named only where the DNA matches it firmly. Rows give clone size only sometimes, using once, few, many, or a class for an expanded clone.

length | J | D | size | V | DNA | CDR3
15 | TRBJ2-1 | NA | NA | TRBV5-1 | TGCGCCAGCAGTACTTTGGCGGGCTTGGGGAATGAGCAGTTCTTC | CASSTLAGLGNEQFF
14 | TRBJ2-5 | NA | NA | TRBV7-2 | TGTGCCAGCAGCCCCAGCCTCCAGCAAGAGACCCAGTACTTC | CASSPSLQQETQYF
15 | TRBJ2-2 | NA | NA | TRBV5-1 | TGCGCCAGCAGCGGGGGACGGGGGAAGGCCGGGGAGCTGTTTTTT | CASSGGRGKAGELFF
14 | TRBJ1-2 | TRBD1 | NA | TRBV5-1 | TGCGCCAGCAGCGGGACAGAAGCTAACTATGGCTACACCTTC | CASSGTEANYGYTF
15 | TRBJ1-5 | NA | NA | TRBV5-5 | TGTGCCAGCAGCTTACAGGTGGGAGGTTATCAGCCCCAGCATTTT | CASSLQVGGYQPQHF
14 | TRBJ2-3 | TRBD1 | NA | TRBV12-3/TRBV12-4 | TGTGCCAGCCTTATGGGACAGGGAACAGATACGCAGTATTTT | CASLMGQGTDTQYF
13 | TRBJ1-1 | TRBD1 | few | TRBV29-1 | TGCAGCGTTGACTCGGACAGGGGCACTGAAGCTTTCTTT | CSVDSDRGTEAFF
12 | TRBJ2-7 | TRBD2 | few | TRBV29-1 | TGCAGCCACGGAAGCGGGATGTACGAGCAGTACTTC | CSHGSGMYEQYF
12 | TRBJ2-1 | NA | NA | TRBV12-3/TRBV12-4 | TGTGCCAGCAGTCTAGTGGTCAATGAGCAGTTCTTC | CASSLVVNEQFF
14 | TRBJ2-1 | NA | many | TRBV7-9 | TGTGCCAGCAGCTCTAGGGGGTCCTACAATGAGCAGTTCTTC | CASSSRGSYNEQFF
16 | TRBJ2-1 | NA | NA | TRBV10-3 | TGTGCCATCAGTGACCCTGGGGGGCCGATCTACAATGAGCAGTTCTTC | CAISDPGGPIYNEQFF
13 | TRBJ2-5 | NA | many | TRBV7-2 | TGTGCCAGCAGCCCTACCTGGGGGGAGACCCAGTACTTC | CASSPTWGETQYF
14 | TRBJ2-1 | TRBD2 | NA | TRBV3-1 | TGTGCCAGCAGCGGAACTAGCGGGAGAAGCGAGCAGTTCTTC | CASSGTSGRSEQFF
14 | TRBJ2-4 | NA | NA | TRBV20-1 | TGCAGTGCTAGTGAAGGGTCCCAAGGGAGCATTCAGTACTTC | CSASEGSQGSIQYF
13 | TRBJ1-5 | NA | few | TRBV12-3/TRBV12-4 | TGTGCCAGCAGTTCCTTTAGGGAACAGCCCCAGCATTTT | CASSSFREQPQHF
15 | TRBJ1-2 | NA | few | TRBV7-2 | TGTGCCAGCAGCGGATCAGGGGACCTTAACTATGGCTACACCTTC | CASSGSGDLNYGYTF
15 | TRBJ2-3 | NA | NA | TRBV9 | TGTGCCAGCAGCGTAGTAGGTCAGTACACAGATACGCAGTATTTT | CASSVVGQYTDTQYF
13 | TRBJ2-5 | TRBD2 | NA | TRBV28 | TGTGCCAGCACCTTAGCGGGACAAGAGACCCAGTACTTC | CASTLAGQETQYF
16 | TRBJ2-7 | NA | NA | TRBV2 | TGTGCCAGCAGTGTTGGCCTTAGCGGCCCTCCCTACGAGCAGTACTTC | CASSVGLSGPPYEQYF
14 | TRBJ2-7 | NA | NA | TRBV7-3 | TGTGCCAGCAGCTTTGGGGGGTTAAACAATGAGCAGTACTTC | CASSFGGLNNEQYF
14 | TRBJ2-1 | TRBD2 | few | TRBV6-5 | TGTGCCAGTAAGGGACTAGCAGCTCACAATGAGCAGTTCTTC | CASKGLAAHNEQFF
12 | TRBJ2-1 | NA | NA | TRBV10-1 | TGCGCCAGCAGTGAGCTCGGTTCTGAGCAGTTCTTC | CASSELGSEQFF
15 | TRBJ2-7 | NA | NA | TRBV15 | TGTGCCACCAGCAGAGGGACAGGGACTACCTACGAGCAGTACTTC | CATSRGTGTTYEQYF
13 | TRBJ1-1 | NA | NA | TRBV7-9 | TGTGCCAGCAGCTTACAACAGGAGACTGAAGCTTTCTTT | CASSLQQETEAFF
17 | TRBJ2-5 | TRBD1 | once | TRBV3-1 | TGTGCCAGCAGTCCCAGAACGAGAGACAGGGGGCTTGAGACCCAGTACTTC | CASSPRTRDRGLETQYF
12 | TRBJ2-5 | NA | few | TRBV2 | TGTGCCACTCGATTGGCGCCAGGGACCCAGTACTTC | CATRLAPGTQYF
14 | TRBJ2-5 | NA | few | TRBV3-1 | TGTGCCAGCAGTCCTGACAGATACCAAGAGACCCAGTACTTC | CASSPDRYQETQYF
17 | TRBJ2-1 | TRBD2 | NA | TRBV19 | TGTGCCAGTGGGGCCGGACTAGCGGAGAGGAACTCTCCTGAGCAGTTCTTC | CASGAGLAERNSPEQFF
16 | TRBJ2-1 | NA | few | TRBV9 | TGTGCCAGCAGCTCGACGAGAGGGACTGGTTACAATGAGCAGTTCTTC | CASSSTRGTGYNEQFF
15 | TRBJ1-4 | NA | few | TRBV29-1 | TGCAGCGTTGAAGATCTAGGCAGGGCGGGAGAAAAACTGTTTTTT | CSVEDLGRAGEKLFF
15 | TRBJ2-3 | TRBD2 | NA | TRBV4-1 | TGCGCCACCCAGAAACTAGCGGGGAGCACAGATACGCAGTATTTT | CATQKLAGSTDTQYF
16 | TRBJ2-7 | NA | once | TRBV10-3 | TGTGCCAGCAGTTTAGGACCGAATCATTCCTCCTACGAGCAGTACTTC | CASSLGPNHSSYEQYF
14 | TRBJ1-2 | NA | few | TRBV12-3/TRBV12-4 | TGTGCCAGCAGTCCCGCGGGACGCCTCTATGGCTACACCTTC | CASSPAGRLYGYTF
13 | TRBJ2-3 | TRBD2 | NA | TRBV6-6 | TGTGCCAGCAAGAATAGCGGGACCAGATACGCGTATTTT | CASKNSGTRYAYF
15 | TRBJ2-7 | NA | NA | TRBV6-6 | TGTGCCGGCAGATCGCCCGGACACAGCTCCTACGAGCAGTACTTC | CAGRSPGHSSYEQYF
14 | TRBJ2-4 | TRBD2 | NA | TRBV6-4 | TGTGCCAGCAGTCAAGGCTCAGGCGGGGGCATTCAGTACTTC | CASSQGSGGGIQYF
15 | TRBJ2-1 | NA | NA | TRBV20-1 | TGCAGTGCTAGAGAATTAGGCGGGAACAACAATGAGCAGTTCTTC | CSARELGGNNNEQFF
13 | TRBJ1-2 | NA | NA | TRBV5-1 | TGCGCCAGCAGCTTGGATCGGCTCTATGGATACACCTTC | CASSLDRLYGYTF
18 | TRBJ2-1 | TRBD1 | NA | TRBV20-1 | TGCAGCGCACCTAGGACTATGGGTTTGGACAGGGTTTACAATGAGCAGTTCTTC | CSAPRTMGLDRVYNEQFF
16 | TRBJ1-4 | TRBD1 | NA | TRBV5-1 | TGCGCCAGCAGCTTGGGCCCAGGGGGCCTTGGAGAAAAACTGTTTTTT | CASSLGPGGLGEKLFF
13 | TRBJ2-7 | NA | many | TRBV4-1 | TGCGCCAGCAGCCGGGGGTTAACCTACGAGCAGTACTTC | CASSRGLTYEQYF
17 | TRBJ2-3 | TRBD2 | NA | TRBV29-1 | TGCAGCGTCCCGGGACTAGCGGGAGCCGGAGGCACAGATACGCAGTATTTT | CSVPGLAGAGGTDTQYF
14 | TRBJ2-1 | NA | NA | TRBV12-3/TRBV12-4 | TGTGCCAGCACCACTGGGCTAGGCGCTGCTGAGCAGTTCTTC | CASTTGLGAAEQFF
13 | TRBJ1-2 | NA | few | TRBV10-3 | TGTGCCATCATGTCACAGGAGAACTATGGCTACACCTTC | CAIMSQENYGYTF
15 | TRBJ2-3 | TRBD2 | NA | TRBV20-1 | TGCAGTGCGTGGACTAGCGGGGGCCTCACAGATACGCAGTATTTT | CSAWTSGGLTDTQYF
15 | TRBJ2-5 | TRBD2 | NA | TRBV20-1 | TGCAGTGCTACAGACCCGGGAGGGGGGGCCTATGAGCAGTACTTC | CSATDPGGGAYEQYF
16 | TRBJ2-1 | TRBD2 | NA | TRBV7-9 | TGTGCCAGCAGCTCCTCGGGACTAGCGGGGAACAATGAGCAGTTCTTC | CASSSSGLAGNNEQFF
13 | TRBJ2-6 | NA | few | TRBV12-3/TRBV12-4 | TGTGCCAGCAGTTTCACTGGGGCCAACGTCCTGACTTTC | CASSFTGANVLTF
16 | TRBJ2-5 | TRBD2 | few | TRBV11-2 | TGTGCCAGCAGCCCACTTCCCCTAGCGGGAGAAGAGACCCAGTACTTC | CASSPLPLAGEETQYF
16 | TRBJ2-1 | TRBD2 | NA | TRBV4-2 | TGTGCCAGCAGCCAGTCGGGACTAGCGGAATACAATGAGCAGTTCTTC | CASSQSGLAEYNEQFF
13 | TRBJ2-7 | NA | few | TRBV5-1 | TGCGCCAGCAGCTGGGTGGGGGGACGCGAGCAGTACTTC | CASSWVGGREQYF
15 | TRBJ2-5 | TRBD1 | NA | TRBV7-9 | TGTGCCAGCAGCTCCTTTGACAGGGTCCAAGAGACCCAGTACTTC | CASSSFDRVQETQYF
18 | TRBJ2-7 | TRBD2 | NA | TRBV6-2/TRBV6-3 | TGTGCCAGCAGTTACTCGGTAGCGGGAGGTGGGTCCTACAATGAGCAGTACTTC | CASSYSVAGGGSYNEQYF
16 | TRBJ1-4 | NA | NA | TRBV25-1 | TGTGCCAGCAGAGGAAAGGGTGGTCGGGCTAATGAAAAACTGTTTTTT | CASRGKGGRANEKLFF
15 | TRBJ2-7 | TRBD2 | NA | TRBV5-1 | TGCGCCTGCAGCTTGGTAGGACTAGCGGGTTACGAGCAGTACTTC | CACSLVGLAGYEQYF
16 | TRBJ2-7 | TRBD2 | few | TRBV20-1 | TGCAGTGCCAGTAGAACTAGCGGGGTGGGATCCTACGAGCAGTACTTC | CSASRTSGVGSYEQYF
16 | TRBJ2-7 | TRBD2 | few | TRBV30 | TGTGCCTGGAGCGCGGGACTAGCGGGTACCGCCTACGAGCAGTACTTC | CAWSAGLAGTAYEQYF
16 | TRBJ2-5 | NA | once | TRBV14 | TGTGCCAGCAGCCAGCTACTTCAGCTGGGCCAAGAGACCCAGTACTTC | CASSQLLQLGQETQYF
17 | TRBJ2-7 | TRBD1 | NA | TRBV7-2 | TGTGCCAGCAGCTTAAGGGGACAGGGGATATCAGCCTACGAGCAGTACTTC | CASSLRGQGISAYEQYF